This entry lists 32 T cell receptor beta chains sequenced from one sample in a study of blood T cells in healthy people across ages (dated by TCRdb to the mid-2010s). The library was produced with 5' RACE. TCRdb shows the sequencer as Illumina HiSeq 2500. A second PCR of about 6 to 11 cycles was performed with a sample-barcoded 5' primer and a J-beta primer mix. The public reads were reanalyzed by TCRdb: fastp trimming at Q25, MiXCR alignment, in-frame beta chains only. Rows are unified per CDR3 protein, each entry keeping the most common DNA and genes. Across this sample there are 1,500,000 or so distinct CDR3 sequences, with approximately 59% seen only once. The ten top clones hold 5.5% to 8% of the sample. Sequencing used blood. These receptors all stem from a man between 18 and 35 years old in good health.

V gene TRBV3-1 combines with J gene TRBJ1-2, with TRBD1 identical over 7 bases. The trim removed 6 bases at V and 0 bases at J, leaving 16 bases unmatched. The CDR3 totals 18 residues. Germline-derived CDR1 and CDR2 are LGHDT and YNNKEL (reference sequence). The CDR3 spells CASSPTGTAYQTNYGYTF. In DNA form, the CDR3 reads TGTGCCAGCAGTCCTACCGGGACAGCCTACCAAACTAACTATGGCTACACCTTC.

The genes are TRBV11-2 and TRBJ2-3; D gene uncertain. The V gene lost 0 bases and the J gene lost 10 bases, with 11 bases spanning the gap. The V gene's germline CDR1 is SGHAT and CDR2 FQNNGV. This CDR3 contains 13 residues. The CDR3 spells CASSLDLAGAQYF. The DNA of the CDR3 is TGTGCCAGCAGCTTAGATCTGGCAGGCGCGCAGTATTTT.

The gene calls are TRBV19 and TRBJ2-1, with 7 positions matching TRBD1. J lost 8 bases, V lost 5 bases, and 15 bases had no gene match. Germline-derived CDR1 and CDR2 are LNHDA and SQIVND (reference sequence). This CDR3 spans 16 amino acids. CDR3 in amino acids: CASSPITGVAGYEQFF. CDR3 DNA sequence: TGTGCCAGTAGTCCAATAACAGGGGTGGCGGGCTATGAGCAGTTCTTC.

The CDR3 region is CAWSYAGETQYF. In DNA, the CDR3 is TGTGCCTGGAGTTATGCCGGGGAGACCCAGTACTTC. This chain links TRBV30 with TRBJ2-5; D gene uncertain. This CDR3 has 12 amino acids. Trimming removed 2 bases from V and 5 bases from J, with 9 bases in between. CDR1 GTSNPN and CDR2 SVGIG come from the germline V gene (reference sequence). Variable domain in full (rest from reference TRBV30 and TRBJ2-5): SQTIHQWPATLVQPVGSPLSLECTVEGTSNPNLYWYRQAAGRGLQLLFYSVGIGQISSEVPQNLSASRPQDRQFILSSKKLLLSDSGFYLCAWSYAGETQYFGPGTRLLVL.

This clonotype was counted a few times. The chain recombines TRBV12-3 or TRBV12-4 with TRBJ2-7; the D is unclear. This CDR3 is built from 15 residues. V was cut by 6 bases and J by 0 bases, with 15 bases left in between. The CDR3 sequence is CASSPPGAPSYEQYF. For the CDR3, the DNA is TGTGCCAGCAGCCCGCCCGGAGCACCCTCCTACGAGCAGTACTTC.

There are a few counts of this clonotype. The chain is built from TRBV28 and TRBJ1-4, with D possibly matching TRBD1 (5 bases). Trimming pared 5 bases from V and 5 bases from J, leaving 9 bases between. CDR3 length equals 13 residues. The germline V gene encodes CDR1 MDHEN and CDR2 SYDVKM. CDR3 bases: TGTGCCAGCAGTGGACAAGCAAATGAAAAACTGTTTTTT. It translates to CASSGQANEKLFF.

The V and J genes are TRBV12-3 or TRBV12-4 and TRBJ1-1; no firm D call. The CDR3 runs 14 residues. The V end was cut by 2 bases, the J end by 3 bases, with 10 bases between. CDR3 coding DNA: TGTGCCAGCAGTTTAATAGGCGGCTACACTGAAGCTTTCTTT. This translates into CASSLIGGYTEAFF.

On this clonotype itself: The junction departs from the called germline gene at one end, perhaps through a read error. CDR3 residues: CVSSWGGINYEQYF. The CDR3 DNA sequence: TGTGTCAGCAGCTGGGGGGGGATAAACTACGAGCAGTACTTC. The chain joins TRBV7-9 to TRBJ2-7; 7 nucleotides align to TRBD2. This CDR3 is built from 14 residues. The V gene's germline CDR1 is SEHNR and CDR2 FQNEAQ (reference sequence).

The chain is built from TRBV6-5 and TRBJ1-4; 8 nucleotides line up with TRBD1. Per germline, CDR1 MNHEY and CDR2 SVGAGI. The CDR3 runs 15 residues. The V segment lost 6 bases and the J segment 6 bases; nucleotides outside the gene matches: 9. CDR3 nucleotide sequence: TGTGCCAGCAGCCCAGGGGGCCCAAGGGATGAAAAACTGTTTTTT. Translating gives CASSPGGPRDEKLFF.

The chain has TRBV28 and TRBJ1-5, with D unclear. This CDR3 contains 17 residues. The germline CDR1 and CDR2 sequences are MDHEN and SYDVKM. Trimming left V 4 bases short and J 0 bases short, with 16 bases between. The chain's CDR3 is CASSYYTASISNQPQHF. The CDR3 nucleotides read TGTGCCAGCAGTTACTACACGGCTTCAATTAGCAATCAGCCCCAGCATTTT.

CDR3 amino acids: CASSQVIGDTEAFF. The CDR3 DNA reads as TGCGCCAGCAGCCAAGTGATTGGGGACACTGAAGCTTTCTTT. The chain combines TRBV4-1 with TRBJ1-1; no reliable D call. CDR3 length: 14 residues. Germline V gene lookup returns CDR1 MGHRA and CDR2 YSYEKL. Trimming took off 1 base at V and 3 bases at J, with 9 bases between the two ends.

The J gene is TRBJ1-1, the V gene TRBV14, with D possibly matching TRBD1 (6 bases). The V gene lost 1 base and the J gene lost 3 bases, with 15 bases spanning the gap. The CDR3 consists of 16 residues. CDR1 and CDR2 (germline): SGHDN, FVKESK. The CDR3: CASSQAGGTYYTEAFF. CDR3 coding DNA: TGTGCCAGCAGCCAAGCCGGAGGGACATACTACACTGAAGCTTTCTTT.

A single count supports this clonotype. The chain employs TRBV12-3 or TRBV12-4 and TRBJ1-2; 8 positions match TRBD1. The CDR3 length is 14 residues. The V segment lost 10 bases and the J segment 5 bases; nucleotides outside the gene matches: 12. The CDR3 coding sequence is TGTGCCACAGGACCAGGGGGCGCGTCGTATGGCTACACCTTC. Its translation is CATGPGGASYGYTF.

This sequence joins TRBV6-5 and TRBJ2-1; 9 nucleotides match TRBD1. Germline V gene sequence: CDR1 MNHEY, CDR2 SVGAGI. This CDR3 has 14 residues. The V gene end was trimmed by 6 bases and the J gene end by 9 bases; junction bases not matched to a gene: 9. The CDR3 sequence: CASRRDRVDTEQFF. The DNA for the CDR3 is TGTGCCAGCAGACGGGACAGGGTGGACACTGAGCAGTTCTTC.

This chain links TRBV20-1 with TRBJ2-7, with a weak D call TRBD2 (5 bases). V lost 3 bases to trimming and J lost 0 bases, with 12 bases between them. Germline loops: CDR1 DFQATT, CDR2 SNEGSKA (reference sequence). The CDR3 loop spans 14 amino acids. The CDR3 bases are TGCAGTGCTAGGAGGCTAGCCGGCTCCTACGAGCAGTACTTC. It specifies CSARRLAGSYEQYF.

CDR3 in amino acids: CASKRPDYEQYF. Here the CDR3 DNA reads TGTGCCAGCAAACGGCCAGACTACGAGCAGTACTTC. The V and J genes are TRBV2 and TRBJ2-7; D gene ambiguous. The CDR3 length is 12 residues. Germline V gene data show CDR1 as SNHLY and CDR2 as FYNNEI. Between the trimmed V and J ends, which lost 7 bases and 3 bases, there was a span of 10 bases. Looking up the rest from reference TRBV2 and TRBJ2-7 gives the full variable domain: EPEVTQTPSHQVTQMGQEVILRCVPISNHLYFYWYRQILGQKVEFLVSFYNNEISEKSEIFDDQFSVERPDGSNFTLKIRSTKLEDSAMYFCASKRPDYEQYFGPGTRLTVT.

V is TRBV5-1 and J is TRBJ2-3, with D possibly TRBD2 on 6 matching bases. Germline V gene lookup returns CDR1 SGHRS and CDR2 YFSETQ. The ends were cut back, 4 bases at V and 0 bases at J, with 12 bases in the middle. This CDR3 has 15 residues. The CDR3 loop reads CASSVAEASTDTQYF. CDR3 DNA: TGCGCCAGCAGCGTAGCGGAGGCGAGCACAGATACGCAGTATTTT.

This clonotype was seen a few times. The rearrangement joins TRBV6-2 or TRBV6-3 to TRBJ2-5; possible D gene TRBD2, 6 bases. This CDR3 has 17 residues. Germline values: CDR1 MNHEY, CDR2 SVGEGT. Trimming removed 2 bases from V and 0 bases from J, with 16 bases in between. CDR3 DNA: TGTGCCAGCAGTTACCTGGAAGGACTATCGTACCAAGAGACCCAGTACTTC. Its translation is CASSYLEGLSYQETQYF.

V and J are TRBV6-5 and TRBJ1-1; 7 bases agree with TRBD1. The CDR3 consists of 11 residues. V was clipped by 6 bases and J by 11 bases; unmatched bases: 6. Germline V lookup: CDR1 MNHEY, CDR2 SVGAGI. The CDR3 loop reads CASRGQEDAFF. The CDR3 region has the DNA TGTGCCAGCAGAGGACAGGAGGACGCTTTCTTT.

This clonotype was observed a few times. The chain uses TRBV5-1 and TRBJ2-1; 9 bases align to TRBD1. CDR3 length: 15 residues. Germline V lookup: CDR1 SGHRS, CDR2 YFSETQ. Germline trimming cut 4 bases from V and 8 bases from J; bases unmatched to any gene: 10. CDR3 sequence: CASSVTGGVGDEQFF. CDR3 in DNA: TGCGCCAGCAGCGTGACAGGGGGGGTAGGCGATGAGCAGTTCTTC.

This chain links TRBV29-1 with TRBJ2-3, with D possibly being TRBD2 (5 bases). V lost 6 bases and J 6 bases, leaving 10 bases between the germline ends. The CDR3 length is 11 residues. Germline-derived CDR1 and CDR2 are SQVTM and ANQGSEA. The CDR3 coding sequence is TGCAGCGTCCAGACGGGGGATACGCAGTATTTT. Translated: CSVQTGDTQYF.

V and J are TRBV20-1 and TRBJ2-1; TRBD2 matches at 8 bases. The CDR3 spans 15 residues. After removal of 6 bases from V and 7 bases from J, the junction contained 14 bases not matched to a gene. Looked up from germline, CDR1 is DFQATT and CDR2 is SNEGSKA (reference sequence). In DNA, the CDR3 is TGCAGTGCCCCCCGGAGGGGACTAGGGGGGAATGAGCAGTTCTTC. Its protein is CSAPRRGLGGNEQFF.

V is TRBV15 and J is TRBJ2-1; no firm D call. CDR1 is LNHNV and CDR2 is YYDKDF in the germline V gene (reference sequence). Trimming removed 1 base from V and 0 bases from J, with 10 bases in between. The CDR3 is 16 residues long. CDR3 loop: CATSRGFVDSYNEQFF. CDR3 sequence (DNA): TGTGCCACCAGCAGAGGCTTTGTCGACTCCTACAATGAGCAGTTCTTC.

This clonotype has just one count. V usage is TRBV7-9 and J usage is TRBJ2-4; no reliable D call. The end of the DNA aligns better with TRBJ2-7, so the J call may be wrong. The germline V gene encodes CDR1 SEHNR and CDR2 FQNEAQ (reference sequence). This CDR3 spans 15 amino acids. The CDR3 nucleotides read TGTGCCAGCAGCTTAGTCCGTTCAGTGCCCTACGAGCAGTACTTC. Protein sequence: CASSLVRSVPYEQYF.

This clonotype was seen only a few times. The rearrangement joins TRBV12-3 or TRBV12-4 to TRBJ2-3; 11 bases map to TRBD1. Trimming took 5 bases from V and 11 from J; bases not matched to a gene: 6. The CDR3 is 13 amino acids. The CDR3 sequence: CASSALDRGLQYF. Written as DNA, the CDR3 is TGTGCCAGCAGTGCTCTGGACAGGGGGCTGCAGTATTTT.

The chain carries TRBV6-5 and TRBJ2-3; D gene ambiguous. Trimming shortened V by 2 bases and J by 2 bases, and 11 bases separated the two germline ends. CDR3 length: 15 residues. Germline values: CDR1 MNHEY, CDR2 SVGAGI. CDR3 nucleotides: TGTGCCAGCAGTTACACCACCGCCAACACAGATACGCAGTATTTT. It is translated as CASSYTTANTDTQYF.

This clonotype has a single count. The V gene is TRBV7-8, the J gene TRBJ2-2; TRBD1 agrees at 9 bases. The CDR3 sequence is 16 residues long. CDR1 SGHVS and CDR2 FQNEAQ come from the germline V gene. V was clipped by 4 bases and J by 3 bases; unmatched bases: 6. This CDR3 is CASSSRQGGYTGELFF. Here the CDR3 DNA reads TGTGCCAGCAGCTCTAGACAGGGGGGATACACCGGGGAGCTGTTTTTT.

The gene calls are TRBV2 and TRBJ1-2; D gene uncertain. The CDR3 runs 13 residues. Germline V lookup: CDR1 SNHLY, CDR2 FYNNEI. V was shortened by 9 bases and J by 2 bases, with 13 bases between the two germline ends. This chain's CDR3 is CASSPVENYGYTF. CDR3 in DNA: TGTGCCAGTAGCCCCGTCGAGAACTATGGCTACACCTTC.

CDR3 sequence: CASRHADRGIEQYF. The DNA of the CDR3 is TGTGCCAGCAGACACGCCGACAGGGGTATCGAGCAGTACTTC. The genes are TRBV6-5 and TRBJ2-7; 8 nucleotides match TRBD1. CDR1 and CDR2 from the germline V gene are MNHEY and SVGAGI. The V segment lost 6 bases and the J segment 6 bases; nucleotides outside the gene matches: 10. This CDR3 has 14 amino acids.

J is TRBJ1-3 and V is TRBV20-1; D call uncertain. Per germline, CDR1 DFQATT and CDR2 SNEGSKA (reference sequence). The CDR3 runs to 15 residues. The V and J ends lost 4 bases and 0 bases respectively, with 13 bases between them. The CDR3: CSANQQPFSGNTIYF. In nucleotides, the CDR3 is TGCAGTGCTAACCAACAGCCCTTCTCTGGAAACACCATATATTTT.

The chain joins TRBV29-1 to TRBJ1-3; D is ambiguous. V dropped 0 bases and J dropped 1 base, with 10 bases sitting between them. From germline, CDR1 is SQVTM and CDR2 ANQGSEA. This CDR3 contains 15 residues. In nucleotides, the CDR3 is TGCAGCGTTGAAGATATTCAGGTTTCTGGAAACACCATATATTTT. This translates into CSVEDIQVSGNTIYF.

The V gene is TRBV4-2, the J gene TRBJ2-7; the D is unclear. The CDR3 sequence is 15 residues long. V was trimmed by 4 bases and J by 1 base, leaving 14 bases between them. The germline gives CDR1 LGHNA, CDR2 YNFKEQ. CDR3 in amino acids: CASSLFRAPSYEQYF. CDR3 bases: TGTGCCAGCAGCCTATTCCGTGCACCTTCCTACGAGCAGTACTTC.